The 32 T cell receptor beta chains in this list originate from one sample, sequenced in a study of molecular identifiers for immune sequencing clone quantification listed by TCRdb under 2018. The library was obtained by PCR. TCRdb lists the instrument as Illumina HiSeq 4000. The raw public data were reprocessed by TCRdb itself: fastp quality trimming at Q25, MiXCR clonotype calling, in-frame beta chains only. Rows merge per CDR3 protein into single entries with the most common DNA and genes. The sample has about 60,000 distinct CDR3 sequences on record, around a sixth of them singletons. Clones ranked in the top ten supply 1.5% of the sample. Sequences were obtained from naive CD8+ T cells from blood, with Jurkat cell RNA spiked in. The intended sense of this specimen's cell subset or site label: FACS-sorted CD8+CD4-CCR7+CD45RA+ naive T cells. Source of these receptors: a human donor in good health. Some libraries in this study had Jurkat cell RNA spiked in.

This clonotype was found many times. The chain combines TRBV3-1 with TRBJ1-5, with 7 bases identical to TRBD1. Germline V gene data show CDR1 as LGHDT and CDR2 as YNNKEL (reference sequence). V trimming: 0 bases; J trimming: 6 bases; junction bases outside the gene matches: 5. The length of the CDR3 is 15 residues. CDR3 residues: CASSQDGDRAQPQHF. As DNA, the CDR3 is TGTGCCAGCAGCCAAGATGGAGACAGGGCTCAGCCCCAGCATTTT.

At least ten counts were recorded for this clonotype. The chain carries TRBV29-1 and TRBJ2-7, with TRBD1 matching over 7 bases. In germline, CDR1 is SQVTM, CDR2 ANQGSEA. The CDR3 is 15 amino acids. Trimming at V came to 3 bases and at J to 4 bases, leaving 12 bases not matched to a gene. For the CDR3, the DNA is TGCAGCGTTGAGCTCTCGGGACAGAGGATGTACGAGCAGTACTTC. Encoded protein: CSVELSGQRMYEQYF.

This clonotype was observed at least ten times. The CDR3 DNA sequence: TGTGCCAGCAGTTTAGGGGTTGGGGCCAACGTCCTGACTTTC. Translating it yields CASSLGVGANVLTF. V gene TRBV27 combines with J gene TRBJ2-6, with D unresolved. Per the germline V gene, CDR1 is MNHEY and CDR2 is SMNVEV (reference sequence). CDR3 size: 14 residues. V gave up 2 bases and J gave up 3 bases, with 5 bases separating them.

This clonotype was detected ten times or more. J is TRBJ2-5 and V is TRBV2, with D maybe TRBD2 (6 bases). The V end was cut by 5 bases, the J end by 0 bases, with 13 bases between. The CDR3 length is 15 residues. Germline V gives CDR1 SNHLY, CDR2 FYNNEI. The CDR3 nucleotides read TGTGCCAGCAGTTATGGCCCGGGGGACCAAGAGACCCAGTACTTC. This sequence encodes CASSYGPGDQETQYF.

This clonotype occurred a few times. The CDR3 sequence is CASSLQVQETQYF. The CDR3, as DNA: TGTGCCAGCAGCTTACAAGTCCAAGAGACCCAGTACTTC. The chain links TRBV7-8 to TRBJ2-5; no reliable D call. CDR1 is SGHVS and CDR2 is FQNEAQ in the germline V gene. CDR3 length: 13 residues. V lost 2 bases and J lost 1, with 5 bases in between. The variable domain in full, with the rest retrieved from reference TRBV7-8 and TRBJ2-5, is GAGVSQSPRYKVAKRGQDVALRCDPISGHVSLFWYQQALGQGPEFLTYFQNEAQLDKSGLPSDRFFAERPEGSVSTLKIQRTQQEDSAVYLCASSLQVQETQYFGPGTRLLVL.

In this sample, this clonotype turned up many times. The chain couples TRBV7-9 to TRBJ2-5; D gene uncertain. This CDR3 spans 13 amino acids. Germline V gene data show CDR1 as SEHNR and CDR2 as FQNEAQ (reference sequence). V lost 5 bases to trimming and J lost 5 bases, with 12 bases between them. The DNA for the CDR3 is TGTGCCAGCAGCATGACGAATGAGGAGACCCAGTACTTC. This sequence encodes CASSMTNEETQYF.

This clonotype was detected many times. V and J are TRBV7-9 and TRBJ1-1; D may be TRBD1 (6 bases). The CDR3 consists of 15 residues. V lost 5 bases, J lost 1 base, and 14 bases lay in between. In germline, CDR1 is SEHNR, CDR2 FQNEAQ (reference sequence). The CDR3 sequence is CASSAQGRGNTEAFF. CDR3 in DNA: TGTGCCAGCAGCGCACAGGGAAGGGGGAACACTGAAGCTTTCTTT.

In this sample, this clonotype turned up many times. V and J are TRBV4-2 and TRBJ2-1; D perhaps matches TRBD2 (7 bases). Trimming took 4 bases from V and 6 from J, leaving 10 bases between them. CDR1 and CDR2 (germline): LGHNA, YNFKEQ. CDR3 length: 13 residues. CDR3 loop: CASSREGVNEQFF. The DNA for the CDR3 is TGTGCCAGCAGCCGGGAGGGGGTCAATGAGCAGTTCTTC.

V and J are TRBV6-6 and TRBJ1-1; D might be TRBD1 (5 bases). Looked up from germline, CDR1 is MNHNY and CDR2 is SVGAGI (reference sequence). This CDR3 is built from 13 residues. The CDR3 DNA reads as TGTGCTAACAGTTACAATTCTGGGGCGGCAGCTTTCTTT. This encodes CANSYNSGAAAFF.

This clonotype showed up many times. This chain uses TRBV29-1 with TRBJ2-1; tentative D call: TRBD2 (7 bases). The germline gives CDR1 SQVTM, CDR2 ANQGSEA. V was cut by 7 bases and J by 4 bases, with 20 bases left in between. The CDR3 is made up of 15 amino acids. The CDR3 DNA reads TGCAGCGCCCGGGGGGCGGGAGTAGGGTACAATGAGCAGTTCTTC. This translates into CSARGAGVGYNEQFF.

V is TRBV12-5 and J is TRBJ2-1, with TRBD2 matching 12 bases. Germline V CDR1 and CDR2: LGHNT, FRNRAP. The V and J ends lost 2 bases and 8 bases, in that order; junction bases with no gene match: 13. CDR3 size: 18 residues. The CDR3 reads CASGLSASGRAGRDEQFF. CDR3 in DNA: TGTGCTAGTGGTTTGTCGGCTAGCGGGAGGGCGGGTCGAGATGAGCAGTTCTTC. The full variable domain, its missing parts supplied by reference TRBV12-5 and TRBJ2-1, is DARVTQTPRHKVTEMGQEVTMRCQPILGHNTVFWYRQTMMQGLELLAYFRNRAPLDDSGMPKDRFSAEMPDATLATLKIQPSEPRDSAVYFCASGLSASGRAGRDEQFFGPGTRLTVL.

This clonotype appeared many times. V is TRBV5-4 and J is TRBJ1-1; D uncertain. The CDR3 extends over 13 amino acids. The germline CDR1 and CDR2 sequences are SGHNT and YYREEE (reference sequence). Trimming took off 2 bases at V and 5 bases at J, with 10 bases between the two ends. The CDR3 DNA follows: TGTGCCAGCAGCTTAACCGAGGCGACTGAAGCTTTCTTT. This codes for CASSLTEATEAFF.

This clonotype was detected many times. The J gene is TRBJ2-1, the V gene TRBV30, with TRBD2 matching over 12 bases. Trimming at V came to 3 bases and at J to 6 bases, leaving 9 bases not matched to a gene. The CDR3 is made up of 16 amino acids. Looked up from germline, CDR1 is GTSNPN and CDR2 is SVGIG (reference sequence). CDR3 DNA sequence: TGTGCCTGGAGAGTGACTAGCGGGAGACCCTCCAATGAGCAGTTCTTC. Protein product: CAWRVTSGRPSNEQFF.

This clonotype has a count of ten or more. The chain uses TRBV7-6 and TRBJ2-5; 7 bases match TRBD1. The CDR3 spans 16 residues. The ends lost 5 bases at V and 2 bases at J; junction bases unmatched: 11. The V gene's germline CDR1 is SGHVS and CDR2 FNYEAQ. The CDR3 spells CASSPRQGHIQETQYF. The CDR3 nucleotides are TGTGCCAGCAGCCCTCGACAGGGCCACATTCAAGAGACCCAGTACTTC.

In the case of this clonotype: It may be a read error: a sequence one base away is much more abundant. The chain employs TRBV5-1 and TRBJ1-2; possible D gene TRBD1, 6 bases. This CDR3 has 14 amino acids. Germline V gene sequence: CDR1 SGHRS, CDR2 YFSETQ. Written as DNA, the CDR3 is TGCGCCTGCAGCCCCGAGACAGGACCCTATGGCTACACCTTC. Its protein product is CACSPETGPYGYTF.

This clonotype was counted once. V usage is TRBV27 and J usage is TRBJ1-6; the D is unclear. Germline V CDR1 and CDR2: MNHEY, SMNVEV (reference sequence). V was cut by 6 bases and J by 9 bases, with 18 bases left in between. This CDR3 comprises 15 residues. The CDR3: CASREGPVFGSPLHF. CDR3 DNA sequence: TGTGCCAGCAGAGAGGGTCCAGTCTTCGGTTCACCCCTCCACTTT.

The gene calls are TRBV7-6 and TRBJ2-2; D gene ambiguous. V was pared by 3 bases and J by 8 bases, with 7 bases between. The CDR3 sequence is 12 residues long. Germline V gene lookup returns CDR1 SGHVS and CDR2 FNYEAQ. CDR3 in amino acids: CASSFLGGELFF. The DNA of the CDR3 is TGTGCCAGCAGCTTTCTCGGGGGGGAGCTGTTTTTT.

This clonotype was picked up many times. This chain joins TRBV5-5 and TRBJ2-3; maybe TRBD2 (5 bases). The germline CDR1 and CDR2 sequences are SGHKS and YYEKEE (reference sequence). The CDR3 has 14 amino acids. V was trimmed by 6 bases and J by 4 bases, leaving 15 bases between them. The CDR3 here is CASTRGFFADTQYF. CDR3 bases: TGTGCCAGCACCCGGGGTTTTTTTGCAGATACGCAGTATTTT. Complete variable domain (other parts from reference TRBV5-5 and TRBJ2-3): DAGVTQSPTHLIKTRGQQVTLRCSPISGHKSVSWYQQVLGQGPQFIFQYYEKEERGRGNFPDRFSARQFPNYSSELNVNALLLGDSALYLCASTRGFFADTQYFGPGTRLTVL.

This clonotype was recorded many times. V and J are TRBV11-2 and TRBJ2-7, with 11 bases identical to TRBD2. The V gene end was trimmed by 5 bases and the J gene end by 0 bases; junction bases not matched to a gene: 3. CDR1 and CDR2 from the germline V gene are SGHAT and FQNNGV. This CDR3 is built from 15 residues. CDR3 region: CASSLTSGISYEQYF. In DNA, the CDR3 is TGTGCCAGCAGCCTGACTAGCGGGATCTCCTACGAGCAGTACTTC. Together with reference TRBV11-2 and TRBJ2-7, the CDR3 gives the full variable domain: EAGVAQSPRYKIIEKRQSVAFWCNPISGHATLYWYQQILGQGPKLLIQFQNNGVVDDSQLPKDRFSAERLKGVDSTLKIQPAKLEDSAVYLCASSLTSGISYEQYFGPGTRLTVT.

This clonotype appeared a few times. This CDR3 reads CASSFLGGNEKLFF. In nucleotides, the CDR3 is TGTGCCAGCAGTTTTTTGGGGGGCAATGAAAAACTGTTTTTT. This rearrangement joins TRBV12-3 or TRBV12-4 to TRBJ1-4; possible D gene TRBD1, 6 bases. V lost 3 bases and J lost 5, with 10 bases in between. The CDR3 sequence is 14 residues long.

This clonotype has at least ten counts. CDR3 sequence: CASSYNTVGNEQFF. In DNA, the CDR3 is TGTGCCAGCAGTTACAACACGGTGGGTAATGAGCAGTTCTTC. This sequence joins TRBV6-2 or TRBV6-3 and TRBJ2-1; D is unresolved. CDR1 is MNHEY, CDR2 SVGEGT, per germline. The germline V and J ends were trimmed by 2 bases and 7 bases, with 12 bases remaining between them. The length of the CDR3 is 14 residues.

This clonotype was observed a handful of times. The V call is TRBV15, the J call TRBJ1-6; no definite D call. This CDR3 spans 18 amino acids. Germline V gene sequence: CDR1 LNHNV, CDR2 YYDKDF (reference sequence). The V end was cut by 0 bases, the J end by 8 bases, with 20 bases between. The CDR3 coding sequence is TGTGCCACCAGCAGAGATGCGTCAGCCTTACTCCTTGATTCACCCCTCCACTTT. This gives the protein CATSRDASALLLDSPLHF.

This clonotype was recorded at least ten times. The V gene is TRBV7-2, the J gene TRBJ2-3, with 11 bases identical to TRBD2. Germline assignment: CDR1 SGHTA and CDR2 FQGNSA. J lost 2 bases, V lost 2 bases, and 9 bases had no gene match. The length of the CDR3 is 18 residues. This CDR3 is CASSLIPLAGGPTDTQYF. Written as DNA, the CDR3 is TGTGCCAGCAGCTTAATCCCGCTAGCGGGAGGTCCCACAGATACGCAGTATTTT.

At least ten counts were recorded for this clonotype. The chain couples TRBV27 to TRBJ2-3; 8 bases map to TRBD2. The CDR3 spans 17 residues. Trimming cost V 4 bases and J 3 bases; bases outside gene matches: 12. CDR1 MNHEY and CDR2 SMNVEV come from the germline V gene (reference sequence). The CDR3 here is CASSSLGTSWSTDTQYF. CDR3 nucleotide sequence: TGTGCCAGCAGTTCGCTTGGGACTAGTTGGAGTACAGATACGCAGTATTTT.

This clonotype was detected only a few times. The rearrangement uses TRBV28 and TRBJ2-7, with a possible D match to TRBD2 (5 bases). From germline, CDR1 is MDHEN and CDR2 SYDVKM. The V and J ends lost 10 bases and 10 bases respectively, with 20 bases between them. The CDR3 spans 12 residues. CDR3 bases: TGTGCCACCCCCGTTGGTTTCGGGGATCAGTACTTC. Protein product: CATPVGFGDQYF.

This clonotype was counted a few times. The chain is built from TRBV11-3 and TRBJ2-5, with TRBD1 as a possible D gene (6 bases). The CDR3 length is 13 residues. Trimming pared 5 bases from V and 5 bases from J, leaving 12 bases between. Per germline, CDR1 SGHNT and CDR2 YENEEA. The CDR3 region is CASSPPGEETQYF. The CDR3 nucleotides are TGTGCCAGCAGCCCTCCAGGGGAGGAGACCCAGTACTTC. Complete variable domain (other parts from reference TRBV11-3 and TRBJ2-5): EAGVVQSPRYKIIEKKQPVAFWCNPISGHNTLYWYLQNLGQGPELLIRYENEEAVDDSQLPKDRFSAERLKGVDSTLKIQPAELGDSAVYLCASSPPGEETQYFGPGTRLLVL.

In this sample, this clonotype turned up many times. The V call is TRBV4-3, the J call TRBJ2-3; D is uncertain. Germline loops: CDR1 LGHNA, CDR2 YSLEER. This CDR3 region has 15 residues. V was clipped by 2 bases and J by 1 base, with 10 bases between them. The CDR3 DNA is TGCGCCAGCAGCCAAACACCGTTAGGCACAGATACGCAGTATTTT. It is translated as CASSQTPLGTDTQYF.

On this clonotype: Germline and junction disagree at one end, which may indicate a read error. The CDR3 protein is CASSPNGYGQYF. Written as DNA, the CDR3 is TGTGCCAGCAGCCCCAACGGTTACGGGCAGTACTTC. V gene TRBV9 combines with J gene TRBJ2-7; no reliable D call. This CDR3 is 12 amino acids long. From germline, CDR1 is SGDLS and CDR2 YYNGEE.

The V gene is TRBV7-9, the J gene TRBJ2-1; maybe TRBD2 (5 bases). Trimming cost V 4 bases and J 4 bases, with 23 bases left between them. There are 18 residues in the CDR3. CDR1 SEHNR and CDR2 FQNEAQ come from the germline V gene (reference sequence). The CDR3 protein is CASSSSLGFSVDYNEQFF. CDR3 nucleotides: TGTGCCAGCAGCTCCTCTCTCGGGTTTAGCGTAGATTACAATGAGCAGTTCTTC.

The chain employs TRBV27 and TRBJ1-3; 7 bases align to TRBD1. Germline values: CDR1 MNHEY, CDR2 SMNVEV (reference sequence). The CDR3 is made up of 15 amino acids. J lost 3 bases, V lost 2 bases, and 4 bases had no gene match. CDR3 in DNA: TGTGCCAGCAGTTTAGTAGGGGGCTATGGAAACACCATATATTTT. It yields the protein CASSLVGGYGNTIYF.

The genes are TRBV19 and TRBJ1-1; TRBD1 agrees at 7 bases. Germline loops: CDR1 LNHDA, CDR2 SQIVND (reference sequence). V lost 4 bases and J lost 7; bases outside the gene matches: 6. The CDR3 contains 13 residues. Written as DNA, the CDR3 is TGTGCCAGTAGTAGTACAGGGGCGGGTGAAGCTTTCTTT. It specifies CASSSTGAGEAFF.

As to this clonotype: Being one base from a much bigger clone, this may be a read error. V usage is TRBV6-6 and J usage is TRBJ2-7, with 8 bases lining up with TRBD2. CDR3 size: 13 residues. Germline CDR1 MNHNY, CDR2 SVGAGI (reference sequence). The chain's CDR3 is CASSREGQYERYF. CDR3 nucleotides: TGTGCCAGCAGCCGGGAGGGCCAATACGAGCGGTACTTC.